This TCR beta chain was retrieved from a study of T cell changes during pregnancy in multiple sclerosis. The germline gives CDR1 MNHNS, CDR2 SASEGT. Germline trimming cut 8 bases from V and 16 bases from J; bases unmatched to any gene: 9. There are 12 residues in the CDR3. TCRdb keeps only in-frame clones here, not all; method: immunoSEQ multiplex PCR. The data show about 70,000 clones, under 95% seen once. This material consisted of peripheral blood, taken in the third trimester of pregnancy. The genes are TRBV6-1 and TRBJ1-6, with TRBD1 identical over 9 bases. This TCR was sampled from a female donor in good health, enrolled as a control in a pregnancy study. The CDR3 sequence is CASEGHGQGLHF. The CDR3 nucleotides read TGTGCCAGCGAAGGGCATGGACAGGGGCTCCACTTT.